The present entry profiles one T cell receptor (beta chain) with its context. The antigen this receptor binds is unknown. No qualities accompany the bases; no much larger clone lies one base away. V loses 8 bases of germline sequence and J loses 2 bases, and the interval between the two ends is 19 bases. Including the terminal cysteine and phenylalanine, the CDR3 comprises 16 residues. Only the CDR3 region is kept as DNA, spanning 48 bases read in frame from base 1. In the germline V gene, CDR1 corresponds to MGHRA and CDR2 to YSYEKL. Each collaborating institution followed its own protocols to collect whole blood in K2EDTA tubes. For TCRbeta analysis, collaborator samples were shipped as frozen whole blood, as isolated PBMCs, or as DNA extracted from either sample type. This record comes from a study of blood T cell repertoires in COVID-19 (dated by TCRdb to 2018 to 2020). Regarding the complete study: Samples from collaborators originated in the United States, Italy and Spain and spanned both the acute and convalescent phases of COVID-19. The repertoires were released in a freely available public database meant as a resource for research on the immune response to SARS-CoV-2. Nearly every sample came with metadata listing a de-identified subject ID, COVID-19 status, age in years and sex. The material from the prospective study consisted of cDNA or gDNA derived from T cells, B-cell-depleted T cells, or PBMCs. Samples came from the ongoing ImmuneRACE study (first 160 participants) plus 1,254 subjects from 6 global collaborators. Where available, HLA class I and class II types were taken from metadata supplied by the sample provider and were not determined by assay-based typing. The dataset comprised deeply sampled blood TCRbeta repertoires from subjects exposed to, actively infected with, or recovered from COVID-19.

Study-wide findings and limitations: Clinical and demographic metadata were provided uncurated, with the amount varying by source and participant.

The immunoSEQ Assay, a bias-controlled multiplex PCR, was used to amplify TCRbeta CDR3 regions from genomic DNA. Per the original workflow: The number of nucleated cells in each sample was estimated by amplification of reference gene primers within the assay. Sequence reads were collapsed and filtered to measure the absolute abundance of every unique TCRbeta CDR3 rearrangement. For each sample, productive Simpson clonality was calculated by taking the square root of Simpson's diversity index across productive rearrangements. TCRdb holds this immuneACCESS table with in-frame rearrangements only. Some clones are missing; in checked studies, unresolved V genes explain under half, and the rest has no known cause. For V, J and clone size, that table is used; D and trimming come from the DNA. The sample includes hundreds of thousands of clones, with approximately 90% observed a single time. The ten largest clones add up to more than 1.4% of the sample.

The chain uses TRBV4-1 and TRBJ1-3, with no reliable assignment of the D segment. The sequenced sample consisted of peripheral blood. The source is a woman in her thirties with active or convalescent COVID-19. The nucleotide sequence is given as TGCGCCAGCTCCTTCGGACTGAAGAGCGCTGGAAACACCATATATTTT. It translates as CASSFGLKSAGNTIYF.